Below are 27 T cell receptor beta chains sequenced from a single sample in a study of T cell clonotyping in hematopoietic cell transplantation. TCRdb's table, derived via immunoSEQ multiplex PCR, lists solely in-frame clones and lacks some. Of fewer than 80,000 clones listed, roughly 94% are singletons. Sample: peripheral blood mononuclear cells. These TCRs come from a man over 45 in good health. Some clones in this sample may be carry-over from other donors' samples.

The chain links TRBV19 to TRBJ2-2, with D perhaps given as TRBD1 or TRBD2 (6 bases each). The CDR3 runs to 15 residues. Trimming took off 2 bases at V and 6 bases at J, with 13 bases between the two ends. CDR1 is LNHDA, CDR2 SQIVND, per germline (reference sequence). The CDR3 protein is CASSILGGLPGELFF. The CDR3 DNA follows: TGTGCCAGTAGTATACTGGGGGGCCTCCCCGGGGAGCTGTTTTTT.

The rearrangement links TRBV6-1 to TRBJ1-5; D gene ambiguous. CDR1 is MNHNS, CDR2 SASEGT, per germline. V dropped 5 bases and J dropped 2 bases, with 10 bases sitting between them. The CDR3 is 14 amino acids. CDR3 nucleotides: TGTGCCAGCAGTCCGGATCTCGGCAATCAGCCCCAGCATTTT. Translating gives CASSPDLGNQPQHF.

This clone has more than one count but fewer than ten. This chain uses TRBV20-1 with TRBJ1-2; the D is unclear. The length of the CDR3 is 11 residues. The V end was cut by 5 bases, the J end by 1 base, with 5 bases between. CDR1 and CDR2 (germline): DFQATT, SNEGSKA (reference sequence). For the CDR3, the DNA is TGCAGTGCTCCGAATAACTATGGCTACACCTTC. Translation gives CSAPNNYGYTF.

The rearrangement links TRBV4-3 to TRBJ2-7; 8 positions agree with TRBD1. V shed 2 bases and J 3 bases; nucleotides not matched to a gene: 9. The CDR3 sequence is 16 residues long. The germline CDR1 and CDR2 sequences are LGHNA and YSLEER. CDR3 sequence (DNA): TGCGCCAGCAGCCAACCCCCGACAGGGGTGGTCTACGAGCAGTACTTC. This translates into CASSQPPTGVVYEQYF.

The sample holds one count of this clone. The V and J genes are TRBV27 and TRBJ2-3; D is possibly TRBD2 (5 bases). This CDR3 comprises 14 residues. V dropped 6 bases and J dropped 1 base, with 11 bases sitting between them. Germline CDR1 and CDR2: MNHEY and SMNVEV (reference sequence). Here the CDR3 reads CASRISEGTDTQYF. The CDR3 nucleotides are TGTGCCAGCAGAATTAGCGAGGGCACAGATACGCAGTATTTT.

This chain links TRBV30 with TRBJ2-2; 10 nucleotides agree with TRBD2. V was clipped by 7 bases and J by 4 bases; unmatched bases: 9. The CDR3 totals 15 residues. Germline values: CDR1 GTSNPN, CDR2 SVGIG (reference sequence). The CDR3 sequence: CASPRVAGGTGELFF. The CDR3 DNA follows: TGTGCCTCCCCTAGGGTAGCGGGAGGCACCGGGGAGCTGTTTTTT.

The V and J genes are TRBV7-9 and TRBJ2-3; unclear D gene. CDR1 and CDR2 (germline): SEHNR, FQNEAQ (reference sequence). Trimming removed 4 bases from V and 3 bases from J, with 2 bases in between. CDR3 length equals 11 residues. The DNA for the CDR3 is TGTGCCAGCAGCTATACAGATACGCAGTATTTT. It specifies CASSYTDTQYF.

V and J are TRBV28 and TRBJ1-1; D is perhaps TRBD1 (6 bases). Germline CDR1 and CDR2: MDHEN and SYDVKM. V shed 8 bases and J shed 3 bases, with 19 bases lying between them. There are 15 residues in the CDR3. The CDR3 DNA follows: TGTGCCAGCGGGACCTGGAGGGGGTTACACACTGAAGCTTTCTTT. Encoded protein: CASGTWRGLHTEAFF.

This clone was counted a single time. V is TRBV5-1 and J is TRBJ1-1; possibly TRBD1 for D (5 bases). Germline V gene sequence: CDR1 SGHRS, CDR2 YFSETQ. With 3 bases removed from V and 1 base from J, the gap between germline ends came to 16 bases. The CDR3 sequence is 16 residues long. CDR3 in amino acids: CASSSTPKTENTEAFF. CDR3 coding DNA: TGCGCCAGCAGCTCAACCCCTAAGACAGAGAACACTGAAGCTTTCTTT.

This chain joins TRBV7-8 and TRBJ2-7; D is ambiguous. CDR1 is SGHVS, CDR2 FQNEAQ, per germline. The CDR3 contains 12 residues. V was clipped by 1 base and J by 1 base, with 2 bases between them. The CDR3 DNA reads TGTGCCAGCAGCTTAGGTTCCTACGAGCAGTACTTC. Translating gives CASSLGSYEQYF.

The rearrangement uses TRBV9 and TRBJ2-2; weak D call: TRBD2 (5 bases). From germline, CDR1 is SGDLS and CDR2 YYNGEE. The CDR3 length is 16 residues. V lost 0 bases and J 0 bases, leaving 9 bases between the germline ends. CDR3: CASSVGWETNTGELFF. The CDR3 region has the DNA TGTGCCAGCAGCGTAGGCTGGGAGACGAACACCGGGGAGCTGTTTTTT. Together with reference TRBV9 and TRBJ2-2, the CDR3 gives the full variable domain: DSGVTQTPKHLITATGQRVTLRCSPRSGDLSVYWYQQSLDQGLQFLIQYYNGEERAKGNILERFSAQQFPDLHSELNLSSLELGDSALYFCASSVGWETNTGELFFGEGSRLTVL.

The CDR3 sequence is CASSLGGVNTDTQYF. DNA of the CDR3: TGTGCCAGCAGCTTAGGCGGGGTCAACACAGATACGCAGTATTTT. The chain combines TRBV7-9 with TRBJ2-3, with a weak D call TRBD2 (6 bases). The CDR3 has 15 amino acids. Germline V CDR1 and CDR2: SEHNR, FQNEAQ (reference sequence). The V end lost 1 base, the J end lost 2 bases, and 10 bases lay between the germline ends.

CDR3 coding DNA: TGTGCCAGCAGCGTAGTTTCTTCCACCTACGAGCAGTACTTC. This translates into CASSVVSSTYEQYF. This rearrangement joins TRBV9 to TRBJ2-7; no firm D call. Trimming shortened V by 0 bases and J by 2 bases, and 9 bases separated the two germline ends. Germline V gene lookup returns CDR1 SGDLS and CDR2 YYNGEE. There are 14 residues in the CDR3.

This chain joins TRBV28 and TRBJ2-7; a weak D match, TRBD2 (6 bases). The germline gives CDR1 MDHEN, CDR2 SYDVKM. Trimming pared 7 bases from V and 6 bases from J, leaving 10 bases between. The CDR3 has 11 amino acids. The CDR3 nucleotides are TGTGCCAGCATTGGGGAGGTCGAGCAGTACTTC. Translated: CASIGEVEQYF.

J is TRBJ2-7 and V is TRBV19, with D perhaps assigned TRBD1 or TRBD2 (5 bases each). In germline, CDR1 is LNHDA, CDR2 SQIVND (reference sequence). CDR3 length: 17 amino acids. The V end was cut by 3 bases, the J end by 0 bases, with 18 bases between. DNA for the CDR3: TGTGCCAGTAGTATTTGGGGCCCGAGAGCGGACTCCTACGAGCAGTACTTC. Translated, it gives CASSIWGPRADSYEQYF.

J is TRBJ1-2 and V is TRBV19; no clear D gene. The germline V gene encodes CDR1 LNHDA and CDR2 SQIVND (reference sequence). The length of the CDR3 is 12 residues. V lost 7 bases to trimming and J lost 7 bases, with 13 bases between them. The CDR3 loop reads CASTAGGLGYTF. The CDR3 DNA follows: TGTGCCAGTACCGCCGGTGGTCTTGGCTACACCTTC.

V and J are TRBV27 and TRBJ2-7; D uncertain. This CDR3 is 13 amino acids long. CDR1 MNHEY and CDR2 SMNVEV come from the germline V gene (reference sequence). V dropped 5 bases and J dropped 5 bases, with 13 bases sitting between them. CDR3 coding DNA: TGTGCCAGCAGTCCAAAACTGAGTAACGAGCAGTACTTC. It codes for CASSPKLSNEQYF.

This clone appeared once. The chain employs TRBV5-4 and TRBJ1-2; 11 bases are shared with TRBD1. V dropped 4 bases and J dropped 2; count of bases not matched to a gene: 7. Germline V gives CDR1 SGHNT, CDR2 YYREEE (reference sequence). This CDR3 comprises 16 residues. The CDR3: CASSPGQGGSNYGYTF. CDR3 sequence (DNA): TGTGCCAGCAGCCCGGGACAGGGGGGATCAAACTATGGCTACACCTTC.

The genes are TRBV7-2 and TRBJ1-2; possibly TRBD1 for D (6 bases). V lost 7 bases and J 6 bases, leaving 27 bases between the germline ends. Germline-derived CDR1 and CDR2 are SGHTA and FQGNSA. This CDR3 region has 17 residues. The CDR3 sequence is CASTQTHQGLLGNGYTF. Here the CDR3 DNA reads TGTGCCAGCACCCAAACCCACCAGGGGCTACTTGGGAATGGCTACACCTTC.

This chain joins TRBV6-6 and TRBJ2-7; possible D gene TRBD2, 5 bases. Germline-derived CDR1 and CDR2 are MNHNY and SVGAGI (reference sequence). The CDR3 sequence is 13 residues long. V gave up 2 bases and J gave up 4 bases, with 9 bases separating them. As DNA, the CDR3 is TGTGCCAGCAGTTACCTCCCGGGGTACGAGCAGTACTTC. This encodes CASSYLPGYEQYF.

The chain carries TRBV7-6 and TRBJ2-2; 15 nucleotides match TRBD2. Trimming at V came to 2 bases and at J to 4 bases, leaving 5 bases not matched to a gene. The CDR3 has 18 amino acids. CDR1 and CDR2 (germline): SGHVS, FNYEAQ. The chain's CDR3 is CASSLSGLAGGGTGELFF. CDR3 sequence (DNA): TGTGCCAGCAGCTTAAGCGGACTAGCGGGAGGGGGCACCGGGGAGCTGTTTTTT.

The chain links TRBV27 to TRBJ2-5; D is unclear. The V gene's germline CDR1 is MNHEY and CDR2 SMNVEV (reference sequence). The CDR3 loop spans 13 amino acids. Trimming stripped 0 bases from V and 0 bases from J, with 2 bases between. CDR3 loop: CASSLSYQETQYF. CDR3 in DNA: TGTGCCAGCAGTTTATCCTACCAAGAGACCCAGTACTTC.

J is TRBJ2-7 and V is TRBV9; no reliable D call. The CDR3 extends over 16 amino acids. Germline loops: CDR1 SGDLS, CDR2 YYNGEE. The ends were cut back, 0 bases at V and 6 bases at J, with 19 bases in the middle. CDR3 residues: CASSVGGLDGIGEQYF. The CDR3, as DNA: TGTGCCAGCAGCGTAGGAGGTCTCGACGGCATCGGCGAGCAGTACTTC.

The chain links TRBV14 to TRBJ1-6; a weak D match, TRBD1 (5 bases). Trimming took 7 bases from V and 6 from J, leaving 16 bases between them. Germline lookup yields CDR1 SGHDN and CDR2 FVKESK. The length of the CDR3 is 15 residues. CDR3 amino acids: CASTLTGLGNSPLHF. CDR3 DNA sequence: TGTGCCAGCACCCTAACGGGGCTCGGTAATTCACCCCTCCACTTT. Full variable domain (missing parts from reference TRBV14 and TRBJ1-6): EAGVTQFPSHSVIEKGQTVTLRCDPISGHDNLYWYRRVMGKEIKFLLHFVKESKQDESGMPNNRFLAERTGGTYSTLKVQPAELEDSGVYFCASTLTGLGNSPLHFGNGTRLTVT.

The chain couples TRBV19 to TRBJ1-1; 7 nucleotides match TRBD1. Germline CDR1 reads LNHDA; CDR2 reads SQIVND (reference sequence). J gave up 0 bases and V 4 bases, and 5 bases lay outside the gene matches. This CDR3 spans 15 amino acids. The CDR3 coding sequence is TGTGCCAGTAGTAGACAGGGTGGGATGAACACTGAAGCTTTCTTT. Protein sequence: CASSRQGGMNTEAFF.

V usage is TRBV5-1 and J usage is TRBJ2-5, with TRBD2 matching 10 bases. The CDR3 totals 16 residues. V was pared by 0 bases and J by 2 bases, with 4 bases of the junction left unmatched. Looked up from germline, CDR1 is SGHRS and CDR2 is YFSETQ. CDR3 in amino acids: CASSLVAAGGQETQYF. The CDR3 region has the DNA TGCGCCAGCAGCTTGGTAGCAGCGGGAGGGCAAGAGACCCAGTACTTC. The full variable domain, rest sourced from reference TRBV5-1 and TRBJ2-5, is KAGVTQTPRYLIKTRGQQVTLSCSPISGHRSVSWYQQTPGQGLQFLFEYFSETQRNKGNFPGRFSGRQFSNSRSEMNVSTLELGDSALYLCASSLVAAGGQETQYFGPGTRLLVL.

The chain has TRBV9 and TRBJ2-2, with 7 bases matching TRBD1. Unmatched junction bases numbered 7, after V lost 3 bases and J lost 5 bases. The CDR3 sequence is 15 residues long. Germline CDR1 SGDLS, CDR2 YYNGEE. The CDR3 sequence: CASSGTGLKTGELFF. The CDR3 coding sequence is TGTGCCAGCAGCGGGACAGGTCTTAAGACCGGGGAGCTGTTTTTT.